These T cell receptor beta chains were read from a single sample in a study of blood T cell repertoires in COVID-19. Some clones are missing from TCRdb's copy, which holds only in-frame ones; the method was immunoSEQ multiplex PCR. The sample carries about 110,000 clones, about 87% recorded once. Sequenced: peripheral blood. All receptors derive from a middle-aged man with active or convalescent COVID-19. Both conserved end residues are part of each CDR3. A D gene is named only where the DNA matches it firmly. Some rows have no size entry. The others give once, few or many, or a class for an expanded clone.

clone size: once; V gene: TRBV9; D gene: -; J gene: TRBJ2-1; CDR3 DNA: TGTGCCAGCAGCGTAGGTCGGGGCTCCTACAATGAGCAGTTCTTC; CDR3 protein: CASSVGRGSYNEQFF
clone size: -; V gene: TRBV4-1; D gene: -; J gene: TRBJ2-3; CDR3 DNA: TGCGCCAGCAGCCAAGGGCAGGGTGGAGATACGCAGTATTTT; CDR3 protein: CASSQGQGGDTQYF
clone size: -; V gene: TRBV7-9; D gene: TRBD1; J gene: TRBJ1-4; CDR3 DNA: TGTGCCAGCAGCGACAGGGGTGGGACAACTAATGAAAAACTGTTTTTT; CDR3 protein: CASSDRGGTTNEKLFF
clone size: once; V gene: TRBV18; D gene: TRBD2; J gene: TRBJ2-1; CDR3 DNA: TGTGCCAGCTCACCGTCTAGCGGGAGTTCCTACAATGAGCAGTTCTTC; CDR3 protein: CASSPSSGSSYNEQFF
clone size: -; V gene: TRBV28; D gene: -; J gene: TRBJ2-2; CDR3 DNA: TGTGCCAGCAGGGCTAGCGACAAGAACACCGGGGAGCTGTTTTTT; CDR3 protein: CASRASDKNTGELFF
clone size: once; V gene: TRBV4-3; D gene: -; J gene: TRBJ2-1; CDR3 DNA: TGCGCCAGCAGCCAAGATAGGAGCTCCTACAATGAGCAGTTCTTC; CDR3 protein: CASSQDRSSYNEQFF
clone size: few; V gene: TRBV30; D gene: TRBD1; J gene: TRBJ1-3; CDR3 DNA: TGTGCCTGGAGTGTACTAGGAGAAAGCGAGGGGGCAAAGGGAAACACCATATATTTT; CDR3 protein: CAWSVLGESEGAKGNTIYF
clone size: -; V gene: TRBV29-1; D gene: TRBD2; J gene: TRBJ2-3; CDR3 DNA: TGCACCGTTGGACTAGGTAGGACAGATACGCAGTATTTT; CDR3 protein: CTVGLGRTDTQYF
clone size: -; V gene: TRBV28; D gene: -; J gene: TRBJ1-1; CDR3 DNA: TGTGCCAGCAGTCCCCCAGCGGGTAGCGACACTGAAGCTTTCTTT; CDR3 protein: CASSPPAGSDTEAFF
clone size: -; V gene: TRBV9; D gene: TRBD2; J gene: TRBJ2-3; CDR3 DNA: TGTGCCAGCAGCTCCCGGACTAGCGGGAGGGATAGCACAGATACGCAGTATTTT; CDR3 protein: CASSSRTSGRDSTDTQYF
clone size: -; V gene: TRBV7-8; D gene: -; J gene: TRBJ2-1; CDR3 DNA: TGTGCCAGCAGCCTAGCGTTGGAGGGCTCCTACAATGAGCAGTTCTTC; CDR3 protein: CASSLALEGSYNEQFF
clone size: -; V gene: TRBV19; D gene: -; J gene: TRBJ1-5; CDR3 DNA: TGTGCCAGCCGCCAGGTGCAGGCCAATCAGCCCCAGCATTTT; CDR3 protein: CASRQVQANQPQHF
clone size: -; V gene: TRBV7-8; D gene: -; J gene: TRBJ1-2; CDR3 DNA: TGTGCCAGCAGCTTAGAACAGGCGGTGGATGGCTACACCTTC; CDR3 protein: CASSLEQAVDGYTF
clone size: -; V gene: TRBV27; D gene: -; J gene: TRBJ1-3; CDR3 DNA: TGTGCCAGCAGCCTAGACTCGGGAAACACCATATATTTT; CDR3 protein: CASSLDSGNTIYF
clone size: -; V gene: TRBV20-1; D gene: -; J gene: TRBJ1-1; CDR3 DNA: TGCAGTGCTAGCGACACTGAAGCTTTCTTT; CDR3 protein: CSASDTEAFF
clone size: -; V gene: TRBV7-8; D gene: TRBD2; J gene: TRBJ2-2; CDR3 DNA: TGTGCCAGCTACTCGACTAGCGGGAGGTATACTACCGGGGAGCTGTTTTTT; CDR3 protein: CASYSTSGRYTTGELFF
clone size: -; V gene: TRBV5-6; D gene: -; J gene: TRBJ1-1; CDR3 DNA: TGTGCCAGCAGCTACTCCTTGAACACTGAAGCTTTCTTT; CDR3 protein: CASSYSLNTEAFF
clone size: -; V gene: TRBV7-2; D gene: -; J gene: TRBJ1-6; CDR3 DNA: TGTGCCAGCAGCCAACCCGGACAGTATAATTCACCCCTCCACTTT; CDR3 protein: CASSQPGQYNSPLHF
clone size: -; V gene: TRBV7-2; D gene: -; J gene: TRBJ2-7; CDR3 DNA: TGTGCCAGCAGCTACGGCTCGCCCCTCGGGGGAGAGCAGTACTTC; CDR3 protein: CASSYGSPLGGEQYF
clone size: -; V gene: TRBV5-8; D gene: -; J gene: TRBJ1-4; CDR3 DNA: TGTGCCAGCAGCCGGGGAGGGAGTCATGAAAAACTGTTTTTT; CDR3 protein: CASSRGGSHEKLFF
clone size: -; V gene: TRBV5-6; D gene: -; J gene: TRBJ1-3; CDR3 DNA: TGTGCCAGCAGCTCCGGGACAGGAAACACCATATATTTT; CDR3 protein: CASSSGTGNTIYF
clone size: -; V gene: TRBV5-1; D gene: -; J gene: TRBJ1-4; CDR3 DNA: TGCGCCAGCAGGCCAGGGTTCTTTGCTAATGAAAAACTGTTTTTT; CDR3 protein: CASRPGFFANEKLFF
clone size: few; V gene: TRBV29-1; D gene: -; J gene: TRBJ1-2; CDR3 DNA: TGCAGCGCTGCCAACGACTACTATGGCTACACCTTC; CDR3 protein: CSAANDYYGYTF
clone size: -; V gene: TRBV7-8; D gene: -; J gene: TRBJ1-5; CDR3 DNA: TGTGCCAGCAGCTTAACGAGAGGGGGTCTAAGCAATCAGCCCCAGCATTTT; CDR3 protein: CASSLTRGGLSNQPQHF
clone size: -; V gene: TRBV18; D gene: -; J gene: TRBJ1-6; CDR3 DNA: TGTGCCAGCTCACCACAGACAGCCTCCTATAATTCACCCCTCCACTTT; CDR3 protein: CASSPQTASYNSPLHF
clone size: -; V gene: TRBV24-1; D gene: -; J gene: TRBJ2-2; CDR3 DNA: TGTGCCACCAGTGATTTGCTTGCGGTCCCCACCGGGGAGCTGTTTTTT; CDR3 protein: CATSDLLAVPTGELFF
clone size: -; V gene: TRBV19; D gene: -; J gene: TRBJ2-2; CDR3 DNA: TGTGCCAGTAGTACCTCGCGGGGGGAGCTGTTTTTT; CDR3 protein: CASSTSRGELFF
clone size: -; V gene: TRBV5-1; D gene: -; J gene: TRBJ2-5; CDR3 DNA: TGCGCCAGCAGCGGCGGGACAGTCCAAGAGACCCAGTACTTC; CDR3 protein: CASSGGTVQETQYF
clone size: -; V gene: TRBV29-1; D gene: -; J gene: TRBJ1-2; CDR3 DNA: TGCAGCGTTCCATTGGGCCCTGGGGGCTACACCTTC; CDR3 protein: CSVPLGPGGYTF
clone size: -; V gene: TRBV24-1; D gene: -; J gene: TRBJ1-4; CDR3 DNA: TGTGCCACCAGTGATCCGACAGTACATAATGAAAAACTGTTTTTT; CDR3 protein: CATSDPTVHNEKLFF
clone size: few; V gene: TRBV10-3; D gene: TRBD1; J gene: TRBJ1-1; CDR3 DNA: TGTGCCATCAGTCGGGACAGGGGGAACACTGAAGCTTTCTTT; CDR3 protein: CAISRDRGNTEAFF
clone size: -; V gene: TRBV7-8; D gene: TRBD1; J gene: TRBJ1-1; CDR3 DNA: TGTGCCAGCAGGGTAGGACAGGGCGCGAACACTGAAGCTTTCTTT; CDR3 protein: CASRVGQGANTEAFF
clone size: -; V gene: TRBV7-2; D gene: -; J gene: TRBJ1-5; CDR3 DNA: TGTGCCAGCAGCCAAAACAGGGATCAGCCCCAGCATTTT; CDR3 protein: CASSQNRDQPQHF
clone size: -; V gene: TRBV27; D gene: TRBD1; J gene: TRBJ2-7; CDR3 DNA: TGTGCCAGCGCAGGGACAGCCAGGTACGAGCAGTACTTC; CDR3 protein: CASAGTARYEQYF
clone size: -; V gene: TRBV30; D gene: TRBD2; J gene: TRBJ2-1; CDR3 DNA: TGTGCCTGGAGTCGGGTAGCGGGAAGGAATGAGCAGTTCTTC; CDR3 protein: CAWSRVAGRNEQFF
clone size: -; V gene: TRBV7-8; D gene: TRBD2; J gene: TRBJ2-2; CDR3 DNA: TGTGCCAGCAGCAAACCGGGACTAGTTGCCGGGGAGCTGTTTTTT; CDR3 protein: CASSKPGLVAGELFF
clone size: few; V gene: TRBV20-1; D gene: -; J gene: TRBJ1-4; CDR3 DNA: TGCAGTGCTGTCTCCGGGGGAGAACTGTTTTTT; CDR3 protein: CSAVSGGELFF
clone size: few; V gene: TRBV5-1; D gene: -; J gene: TRBJ2-2; CDR3 DNA: TGCGCCAGCAGCTTGCAAACACTAGGTTCCGGGGAGCTGTTTTTT; CDR3 protein: CASSLQTLGSGELFF
clone size: -; V gene: TRBV4-2; D gene: TRBD1; J gene: TRBJ1-1; CDR3 DNA: TGTGCCAGCAGCGCGTCAGGGGGCTTGAGGGAAACTGAAGCTTTCTTT; CDR3 protein: CASSASGGLRETEAFF
clone size: -; V gene: TRBV9; D gene: -; J gene: TRBJ2-7; CDR3 DNA: TGTGCCAGCAGCCCAGAGACAGCTTACGAGCAGTACTTC; CDR3 protein: CASSPETAYEQYF
clone size: -; V gene: TRBV19; D gene: TRBD1; J gene: TRBJ1-1; CDR3 DNA: TGTGCCAGTAGTAGGGACAGTCTGAACACTGAAGCTTTCTTT; CDR3 protein: CASSRDSLNTEAFF
clone size: -; V gene: TRBV7-9; D gene: -; J gene: TRBJ2-7; CDR3 DNA: TGTGCCAGCAGCTCACACCACGAGCAGTACTTC; CDR3 protein: CASSSHHEQYF
clone size: -; V gene: TRBV5-1; D gene: -; J gene: TRBJ2-5; CDR3 DNA: TGCGCCAGCAGCTTGGCTCGAGGAGCGGGCGAGACCCAGTACTTC; CDR3 protein: CASSLARGAGETQYF
clone size: -; V gene: TRBV5-4; D gene: -; J gene: TRBJ1-6; CDR3 DNA: TGTGCCAGCAGCTTGGGGGGCGATTCACCCCTCCACTTT; CDR3 protein: CASSLGGDSPLHF
clone size: -; V gene: TRBV2; D gene: TRBD1; J gene: TRBJ2-2; CDR3 DNA: TGTGCCAGCAGTGCTCAGGGGGCAGGCGGGGAGCTGTTTTTT; CDR3 protein: CASSAQGAGGELFF
clone size: -; V gene: TRBV7-7; D gene: -; J gene: TRBJ2-5; CDR3 DNA: TGTGCCAGCAGCTCAGGGACGGGAGTGGGGCAAGAGACCCAGTACTTC; CDR3 protein: CASSSGTGVGQETQYF
clone size: once; V gene: TRBV18; D gene: -; J gene: TRBJ2-5; CDR3 DNA: TGTGCCAGCTCACTGTCCGGACAACACCAAGAGACCCAGTACTTC; CDR3 protein: CASSLSGQHQETQYF
clone size: -; V gene: TRBV11-2; D gene: TRBD2; J gene: TRBJ2-3; CDR3 DNA: TGTGCCAGCAGCCCCAATTTGGGACTAGCCACAGATACGCAGTATTTT; CDR3 protein: CASSPNLGLATDTQYF
clone size: -; V gene: TRBV5-1; D gene: TRBD2; J gene: TRBJ2-1; CDR3 DNA: TGCGCCAGCAGCTTGGACCGGGGGGTCGATGAGCAGTTCTTC; CDR3 protein: CASSLDRGVDEQFF